This TCR beta chain derives from a study of Ad26.COV2.S vaccination and SARS-CoV-2 variants. General observations from the study: People who got the vaccine or the placebo had similar non-spike TCR breadth.

Treatment reported: some 20 received Ad26.COV2.S at low or high dose, single or two shots; about 5 received placebo; per-sample allocation not given. The samples were gathered on day 63 after the first injection of vaccine or placebo. Concerning this clone itself: The target antigen is unknown.

The data were produced by immunoSEQ multiplex PCR, yet TCRdb's version contains in-frame clones alone and is incomplete. The table includes about 440,000 clones, approximately 88% detected once. Trimming shortened V by 5 bases and J by 6 bases, and 15 bases separated the two germline ends. CDR1 and CDR2 from the germline V gene are SGHTA and FQGNSA. CDR3 length: 14 residues. The chain joins TRBV7-2 to TRBJ2-3, with D unresolved. This specimen consisted of peripheral blood, obtained in a trial of Ad26.COV2.S vaccine versus placebo. This clonotype was sampled from a person between 18 and 60 years old who received the Ad26.COV2.S COVID-19 vaccine or a placebo. Here the CDR3 DNA reads TGTGCCAGCAGCCACGACCCAGGACCCGATACGCAGTATTTT. This sequence encodes CASSHDPGPDTQYF.